These T cell receptor beta chains were read from a single sample in a study of cytomegalovirus exposure and HLA in healthy donors. Profiling relied on immunoSEQ multiplex PCR, and the TCRdb table lists in-frame clones only, not all of them. The table lists 50,000 to 80,000 clones, roughly 94% of them singletons, with 5.5% to 7.5% in the top ten. The sequenced sample was PBMCs. These receptors were collected from a woman younger than 35 in good health and CMV-seropositive. The conserved cysteine and the conserved F or W are not part of the CDR3 here. Each record gives: V gene, J gene, clone size, CDR3 protein. Where a row states a size, it is once, few, many or the class of an expanded clone; other rows omit it.

v_call: TRBV25-1
j_call: TRBJ1-4
clone_size: -
cdr3_aa: ASGDSGEKLF

v_call: TRBV13
j_call: TRBJ2-1
clone_size: -
cdr3_aa: ASSLYGLALNEQF

v_call: TRBV4-3
j_call: TRBJ2-3
clone_size: -
cdr3_aa: ASSQDRRSGGLRVQY

v_call: TRBV5-5
j_call: TRBJ2-3
clone_size: -
cdr3_aa: ASSSSGLAGTDTQY

v_call: TRBV5-6
j_call: TRBJ1-2
clone_size: -
cdr3_aa: ASSSDRVSGYT

v_call: TRBV5-3
j_call: TRBJ2-2
clone_size: -
cdr3_aa: ARSLGEGTGELF

v_call: TRBV15
j_call: TRBJ1-3
clone_size: -
cdr3_aa: ATSRDRTAGNTIY

v_call: TRBV4-1
j_call: TRBJ2-5
clone_size: -
cdr3_aa: VSSARETQY

v_call: TRBV11-2
j_call: TRBJ2-1
clone_size: -
cdr3_aa: ASSLAGLHNNEQF

v_call: TRBV7-2
j_call: TRBJ2-7
clone_size: -
cdr3_aa: ASRRTGTYEQY

v_call: TRBV7-3
j_call: TRBJ2-2
clone_size: -
cdr3_aa: ASSHPVAGPNTGELF

v_call: TRBV19
j_call: TRBJ2-2
clone_size: -
cdr3_aa: ASSIENDRGGTGELF

v_call: TRBV7-2
j_call: TRBJ2-7
clone_size: -
cdr3_aa: ASRPRGSSYEQY

v_call: TRBV5-1
j_call: TRBJ2-3
clone_size: -
cdr3_aa: ASSLAARTGSDTQY

v_call: TRBV9
j_call: TRBJ2-3
clone_size: -
cdr3_aa: ASSLAGGTDTQY

v_call: TRBV27
j_call: TRBJ2-3
clone_size: -
cdr3_aa: ASSPVGQSSTDTQY

v_call: TRBV2
j_call: TRBJ1-4
clone_size: -
cdr3_aa: ASSLTENEKLF

v_call: TRBV6-1
j_call: TRBJ2-3
clone_size: -
cdr3_aa: ATGYWGGRTDTQY

v_call: TRBV28
j_call: TRBJ2-1
clone_size: -
cdr3_aa: ASRTSSYNEQF

v_call: TRBV18
j_call: TRBJ2-7
clone_size: -
cdr3_aa: ASSSSGRVNYEQY

v_call: TRBV7-2
j_call: TRBJ2-7
clone_size: -
cdr3_aa: ASSRTSGRAHSYEQY

v_call: TRBV10-3
j_call: TRBJ1-3
clone_size: once
cdr3_aa: AIRSDRDSGNTIY

v_call: TRBV28
j_call: TRBJ1-2
clone_size: -
cdr3_aa: ASSQFTTGEGYGYT

v_call: TRBV29-1
j_call: TRBJ2-5
clone_size: -
cdr3_aa: SVVTSGRAQETQY

v_call: TRBV5-1
j_call: TRBJ2-7
clone_size: -
cdr3_aa: ASSQTGGFYEQY

v_call: TRBV1
j_call: TRBJ1-2
clone_size: once
cdr3_aa: TSSRGQGRGNGYT